This T cell receptor (beta chain) was identified during a study of regulatory T cells in long-lasting Graves disease. This clonotype was recorded many times. As for time point: newly diagnosed GD, antithyroid drugs for less than 3 months. RNA extracted from PBMCs served as the sequencing template. The TCR beta library used iRepertoire HTBI primers with Arm-PCR amplification of CDR3. TCRdb re-analysed the multiplex PCR reads in MiXCR, keeping a single row per CDR3 protein. The sample includes over 350,000 distinct CDR3 sequences, approximately 14% of them seen just once. This CDR3 contains 15 residues. V lost 2 bases to trimming and J lost 5 bases, with 14 bases between them. Germline loops: CDR1 SGHTS, CDR2 YDEGEE. The data were also submitted as part of a second study, on T cells in Graves' hyperthyroidism and ophthalmopathy. From that report: Graves' hyperthyroidism was deemed stable absent ophthalmopathy progression within 18 months. Model output signaled ophthalmopathy a median approximately six months ahead of onset.

This TCR was sampled from a woman between 45 and 65 years old with Graves disease. This specimen consisted of peripheral blood mononuclear cells (PBMCs), obtained at new diagnosis, from a patient treated with antithyroid drugs. The chain uses TRBV5-8 and TRBJ2-1; D ambiguous. CDR3 sequence reads: CASSFGSRRDNEQFF. Written as DNA, the CDR3 is TGTGCCAGCAGCTTTGGCAGCCGACGAGACAATGAGCAGTTCTTC.